This record concerns one TCR beta chain sequence. This entry is derived from a study of OX40 agonist ivuxolimab in advanced cancers. On the study more broadly: Ivuxolimab, which patients received intravenously every 2 weeks, was dosed at 0.01 to 10 mg/kg. Recorded diagnoses for dose-escalation patients were hepatocellular carcinoma, melanoma, renal cell or head and neck cancer. Cohort: roughly 79% men, mean age around 61, aged about 20 to 85.

CDR3 length: 15 residues. Germline V gene data show CDR1 as MDHEN and CDR2 as SYDVKM. V trimming: 3 bases; J trimming: 5 bases; junction bases outside the gene matches: 8. TCRdb's table, derived via immunoSEQ multiplex PCR, lists solely in-frame clones and lacks some. The sample has some 71,000 clones; about nine tenths are singletons. J is TRBJ1-1 and V is TRBV28; 8 bases line up with TRBD1. Here the sequenced sample was CD4+ or CD8+ T cells sorted from blood, taken in a trial of the OX40 agonist ivuxolimab. The TCR comes from an adult with an advanced solid tumor such as melanoma, head and neck, liver or kidney cancer. The CDR3 region has the DNA TGTGCCAGCAGTTTCCCAGGGACAGGTAGAACTGAAGCTTTCTTT. Translating gives CASSFPGTGRTEAFF.